Sequencing of this T cell receptor beta chain was carried out in a study of blood T cell repertoires in COVID-19. Notes on this clone: Mismatch with germline at one junction end may stem from a read error.

Clones were sequenced by immunoSEQ multiplex PCR, and TCRdb holds only the in-frame ones, with some missing. The table lists about 200,000 clones, 70% to 90% of them singletons. Germline CDR1 MDHEN, CDR2 SYDVKM. This CDR3 has 15 amino acids. Sequencing input: PBMCs or T cells enriched from blood (not recorded which). The receptor was isolated from a woman aged 40 to 50 with acute COVID-19. The V gene is TRBV28, the J gene TRBJ1-5; 7 nucleotides line up with TRBD1. DNA of the CDR3: TGTGCCAGCGTGAGGGGGCGGTTGTTCAATCAGCCTCAGCATTTT. Residues: CASVRGRLFNQPQHF.